This T cell receptor beta chain was profiled in a study of CD8+ T cells in alopecia areata. Study as a whole: Treatment of the treated patients consisted of oral tofacitinib, 5 to 10 mg twice daily. Severity of treated patients was scored by affected scalp percentage. Study-wide findings and caveats: Lesional tissue from the scalp (especially in alopecia totalis/universalis) showed higher clonality than normal scalp.

To note about this clone: The antigen is not known. At one of its ends the junction is not consistent with the germline gene, which may arise from a read error.

This CDR3 has 13 residues. CDR1 and CDR2 (germline): SGHVS, FQNEAQ. The treatment: oral pan-JAK inhibitor, 5-10 mg twice daily. Peripheral blood and lesional scalp punch biopsies came from alopecia areata patients. Extracted RNA was reverse transcribed, and the resulting cDNA served as sequencing template. Generated by immunoSEQ multiplex PCR, the TCRdb table keeps only in-frame clones and is missing some. The table shows some 170,000 clones, with about 55% occurring only once. V usage is TRBV7-8 and J usage is TRBJ2-1; D remains ambiguous. This TCR derives from a human donor with alopecia areata. The starting material was CD8+ T cells sorted from blood, obtained at week 24, from a patient treated with tofacitinib. The CDR3 sequence: CASSQSLNNEQFF. CDR3 nucleotides: TGCGCCAGCAGCCAATCGTTGAACAATGAGCAGTTCTTC.